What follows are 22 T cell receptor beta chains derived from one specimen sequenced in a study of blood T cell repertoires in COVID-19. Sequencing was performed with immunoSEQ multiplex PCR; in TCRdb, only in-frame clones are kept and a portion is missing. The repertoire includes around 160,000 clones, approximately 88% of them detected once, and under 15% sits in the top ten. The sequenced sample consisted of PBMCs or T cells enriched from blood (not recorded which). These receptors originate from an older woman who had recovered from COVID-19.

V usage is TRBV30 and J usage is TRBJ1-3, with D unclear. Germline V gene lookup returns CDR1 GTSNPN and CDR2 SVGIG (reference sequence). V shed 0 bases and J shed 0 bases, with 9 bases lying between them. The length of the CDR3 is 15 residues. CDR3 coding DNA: TGTGCCTGGAGTGTTGGCAATATCTCTGGAAACACCATATATTTT. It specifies CAWSVGNISGNTIYF.

CDR3 region: CAWSVRENQPQHF. CDR3 bases: TGTGCCTGGAGTGTACGAGAAAATCAGCCCCAGCATTTT. This rearrangement joins TRBV30 to TRBJ1-5; D call uncertain. Germline V gene sequence: CDR1 GTSNPN, CDR2 SVGIG (reference sequence). V shed 0 bases and J shed 4 bases, with 7 bases lying between them. The CDR3 is 13 residues long.

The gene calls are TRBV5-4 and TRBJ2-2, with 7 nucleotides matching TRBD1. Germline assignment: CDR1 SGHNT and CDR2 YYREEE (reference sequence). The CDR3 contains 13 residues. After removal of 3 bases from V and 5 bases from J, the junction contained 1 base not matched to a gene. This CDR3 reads CASSSGQTGELFF. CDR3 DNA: TGTGCCAGCAGCTCGGGACAGACCGGGGAGCTGTTTTTT.

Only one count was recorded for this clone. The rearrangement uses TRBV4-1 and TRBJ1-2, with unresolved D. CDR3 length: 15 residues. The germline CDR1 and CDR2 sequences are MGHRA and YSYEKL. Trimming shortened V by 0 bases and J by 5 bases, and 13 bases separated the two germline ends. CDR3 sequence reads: CASSQERATTYGYTF. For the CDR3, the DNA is TGCGCCAGCAGCCAAGAGCGGGCAACAACGTATGGCTACACCTTC.

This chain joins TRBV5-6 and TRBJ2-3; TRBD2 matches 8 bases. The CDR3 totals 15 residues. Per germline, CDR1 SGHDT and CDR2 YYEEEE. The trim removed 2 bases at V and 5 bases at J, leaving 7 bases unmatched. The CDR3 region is CASSLPGLEGDTQYF. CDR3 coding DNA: TGTGCCAGCAGCTTACCGGGACTAGAGGGAGATACGCAGTATTTT.

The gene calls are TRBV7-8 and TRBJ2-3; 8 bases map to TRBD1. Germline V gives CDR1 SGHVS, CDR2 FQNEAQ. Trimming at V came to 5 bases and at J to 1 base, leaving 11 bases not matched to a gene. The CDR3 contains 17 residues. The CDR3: CASSPITGQAGTDTQYF. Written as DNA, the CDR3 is TGTGCCAGCAGCCCTATTACGGGACAGGCTGGCACAGATACGCAGTATTTT.

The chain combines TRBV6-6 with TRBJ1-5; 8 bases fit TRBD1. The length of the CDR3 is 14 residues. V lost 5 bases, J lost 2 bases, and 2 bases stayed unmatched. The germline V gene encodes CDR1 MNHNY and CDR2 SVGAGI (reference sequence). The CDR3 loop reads CASSQQGGNQPQHF. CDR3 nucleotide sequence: TGTGCCAGCAGTCAACAGGGGGGCAATCAGCCCCAGCATTTT.

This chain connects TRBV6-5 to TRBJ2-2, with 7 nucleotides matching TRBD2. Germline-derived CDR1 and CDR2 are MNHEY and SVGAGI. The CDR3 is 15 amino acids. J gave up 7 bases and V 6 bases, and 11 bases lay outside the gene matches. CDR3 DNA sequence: TGTGCCAGCAGCATCTCCTCGGGGAGGGTCGGGGAGCTGTTTTTT. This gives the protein CASSISSGRVGELFF.

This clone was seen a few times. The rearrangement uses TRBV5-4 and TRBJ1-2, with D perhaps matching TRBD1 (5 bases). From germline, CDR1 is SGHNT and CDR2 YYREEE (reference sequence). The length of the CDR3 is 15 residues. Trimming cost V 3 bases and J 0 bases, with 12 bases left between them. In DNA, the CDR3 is TGTGCCAGCAGCTCCCGGACACAAGCTAACTATGGCTACACCTTC. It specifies CASSSRTQANYGYTF.

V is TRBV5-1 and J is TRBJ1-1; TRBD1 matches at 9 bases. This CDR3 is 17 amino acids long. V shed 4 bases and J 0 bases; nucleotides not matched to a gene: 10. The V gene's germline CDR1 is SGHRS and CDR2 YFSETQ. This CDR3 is CASSTGPGQGMNTEAFF. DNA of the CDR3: TGCGCCAGCAGCACCGGACCGGGACAGGGCATGAACACTGAAGCTTTCTTT.

CDR3 residues: CASSSRQGSYGYTF. The DNA of the CDR3 is TGTGCCAGCAGCTCGCGACAGGGTAGCTATGGCTACACCTTC. The J gene is TRBJ1-2, the V gene TRBV7-2; TRBD1 matches 7 bases. Germline values: CDR1 SGHTA, CDR2 FQGNSA. The length of the CDR3 is 14 residues. The junction had 6 bases not matched to a gene; V was cut back by 4 bases and J by 4 bases.

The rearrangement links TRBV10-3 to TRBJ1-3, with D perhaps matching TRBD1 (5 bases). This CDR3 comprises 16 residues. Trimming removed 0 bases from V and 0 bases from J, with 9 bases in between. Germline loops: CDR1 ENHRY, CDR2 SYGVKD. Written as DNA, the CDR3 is TGTGCCATCAGTGAGTCAGGGGCAGCCTCTGGAAACACCATATATTTT. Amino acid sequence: CAISESGAASGNTIYF.

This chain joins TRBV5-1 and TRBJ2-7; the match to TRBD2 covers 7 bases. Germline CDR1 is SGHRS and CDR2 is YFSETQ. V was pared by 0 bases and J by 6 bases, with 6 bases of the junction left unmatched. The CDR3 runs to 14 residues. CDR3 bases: TGCGCCAGCAGCTTGGCTTTGGGAGGGGCCGAGCAGTACTTC. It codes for CASSLALGGAEQYF.

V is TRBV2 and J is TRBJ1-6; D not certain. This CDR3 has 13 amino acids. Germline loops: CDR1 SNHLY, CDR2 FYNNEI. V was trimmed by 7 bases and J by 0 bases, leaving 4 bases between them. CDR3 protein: CASKLSYNSPLHF. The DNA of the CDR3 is TGTGCCAGCAAACTCTCCTATAATTCACCCCTCCACTTT.

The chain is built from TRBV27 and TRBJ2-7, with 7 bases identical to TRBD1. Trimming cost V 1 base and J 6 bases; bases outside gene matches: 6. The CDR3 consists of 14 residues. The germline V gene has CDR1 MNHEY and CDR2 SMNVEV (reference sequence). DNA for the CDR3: TGTGCCAGCAGTTTATTTCAGGGGGTTGGCGAGCAGTACTTC. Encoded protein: CASSLFQGVGEQYF.

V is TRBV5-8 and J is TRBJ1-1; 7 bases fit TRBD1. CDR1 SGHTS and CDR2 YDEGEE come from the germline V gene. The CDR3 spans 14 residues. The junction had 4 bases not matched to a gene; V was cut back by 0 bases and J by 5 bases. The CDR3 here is CASSLETGRTEAFF. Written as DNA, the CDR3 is TGTGCCAGCAGCTTGGAGACAGGGAGAACTGAAGCTTTCTTT.

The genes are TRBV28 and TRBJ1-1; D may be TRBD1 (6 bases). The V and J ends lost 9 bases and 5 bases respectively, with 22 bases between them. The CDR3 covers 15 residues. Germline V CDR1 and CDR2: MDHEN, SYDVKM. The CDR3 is CASYSQVAQGTEAFF. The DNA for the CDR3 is TGTGCCAGTTATTCTCAGGTTGCCCAGGGGACTGAAGCTTTCTTT.

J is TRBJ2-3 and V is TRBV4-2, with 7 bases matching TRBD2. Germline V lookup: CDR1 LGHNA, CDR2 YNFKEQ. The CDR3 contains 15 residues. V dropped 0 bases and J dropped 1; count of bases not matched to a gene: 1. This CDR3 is CASSQDGGGTDTQYF. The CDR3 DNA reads TGTGCCAGCAGCCAAGATGGGGGGGGCACAGATACGCAGTATTTT.

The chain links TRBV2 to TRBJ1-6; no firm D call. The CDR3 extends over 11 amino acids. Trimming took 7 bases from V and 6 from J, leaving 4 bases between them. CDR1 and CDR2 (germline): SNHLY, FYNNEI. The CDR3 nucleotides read TGTGCCAGCAACGGTAATTCACCCCTCCACTTT. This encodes CASNGNSPLHF.

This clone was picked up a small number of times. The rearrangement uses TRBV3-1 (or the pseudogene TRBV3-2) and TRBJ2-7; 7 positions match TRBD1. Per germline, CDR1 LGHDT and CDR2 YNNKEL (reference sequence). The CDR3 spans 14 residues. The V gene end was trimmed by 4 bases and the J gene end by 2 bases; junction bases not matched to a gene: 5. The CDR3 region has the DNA TGTGCCAGCAGCCTTGTAAGGGGGCCCTACGAGCAGTACTTC. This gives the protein CASSLVRGPYEQYF.

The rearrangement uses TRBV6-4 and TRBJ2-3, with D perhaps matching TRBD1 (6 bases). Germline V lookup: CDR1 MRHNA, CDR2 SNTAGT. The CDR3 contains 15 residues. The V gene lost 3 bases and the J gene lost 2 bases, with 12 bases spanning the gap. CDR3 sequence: CASSEQGLLTDTQYF. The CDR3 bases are TGTGCCAGCAGTGAACAGGGTCTCCTCACAGATACGCAGTATTTT.

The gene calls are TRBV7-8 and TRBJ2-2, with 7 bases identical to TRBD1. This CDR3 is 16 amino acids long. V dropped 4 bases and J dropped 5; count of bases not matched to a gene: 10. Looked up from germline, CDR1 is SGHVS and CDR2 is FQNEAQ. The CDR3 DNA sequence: TGTGCCAGCAGCTCCGACAGGGCGGTAGGGACCGGGGAGCTGTTTTTT. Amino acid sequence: CASSSDRAVGTGELFF.